Detailed here is one T cell receptor beta chain. The CDR3 runs 17 residues. Germline CDR1 is SGHRS and CDR2 is YFSETQ. V was clipped by 2 bases and J by 1 base; unmatched bases: 9. Original data processing: Cell counts per sample came from amplifying reference gene primers. TCRdb keeps only in-frame clones here, not all; method: immunoSEQ multiplex PCR. For V, J and clone size, that table is used; D and trimming come from the DNA. Of 150,000 or so clones detected, more than 65% appear once; the ten largest clones hold almost 10%. This sample is part of a study of blood T cell repertoires in COVID-19. Study summary: Samples of COVID-19 (acute and convalescent) were obtained from the United States, Italy and Spain. T cells, B-cell-depleted T cells, or PBMCs supplied cDNA or gDNA.

This chain joins TRBV5-1 and TRBJ2-5; 9 nucleotides align to TRBD2. The sequenced sample consisted of peripheral blood. This clonotype was sampled from a woman between 45 and 60 years old with acute or convalescent COVID-19. The chain's CDR3 is CASSFSSGGRSQETQYF. The CDR3 region has the DNA TGCGCCAGCAGCTTTTCGAGCGGGGGGAGATCCCAAGAGACCCAGTACTTC.